This T cell receptor beta chain came from a study of T cell responses to AZD1222 COVID-19 vaccine. Some clones are missing from TCRdb's copy, which holds only in-frame ones; the method was immunoSEQ multiplex PCR. The sample consists of roughly 80,000 clones, 90% of them appearing once. Study-level points and caveats: The breadth and depth of Spike-specific TCRs increased once two AZD1222 doses had been given.

On this clone itself: Its antigen is still unknown.

In germline, CDR1 is MGHRA, CDR2 YSYEKL. Trimming stripped 0 bases from V and 1 base from J, with 10 bases between. CDR3 length equals 16 residues. This TCR was sampled from an adult who received the AZD1222 COVID-19 vaccine. This chain connects TRBV4-1 to TRBJ1-3; D gene unclear. The sample in question was peripheral blood, obtained 28 days after the second AZD1222 dose. DNA of the CDR3: TGCGCCAGCAGCCAAGAGGGAGCCGGGTCTGGAAACACCATATATTTT. Amino acids: CASSQEGAGSGNTIYF.